These T cell receptor beta chains were read from a single sample in a study of blood T cell repertoires in COVID-19. Generated by immunoSEQ multiplex PCR, the TCRdb table keeps only in-frame clones and is missing some. The table has a few hundred thousand clones, roughly 85% seen once. The sample consisted of PBMCs or T cells enriched from blood (not recorded which). The origin of the receptors is a woman aged 50 to 65 who had been exposed to COVID-19. Each CDR3 is given with its conserved first and last residue. Size is stated for part of the rows, as once, few or many counts, or as a class when the clone is expanded.

>.|TRBJ2-1|TRBV5-8
CASSLRGAVQFF
>.|TRBJ2-1|TRBV19
CASSIPSGGYNEQFF
>.|TRBJ1-1|TRBV18
CASSPPNSLNTEAFF
>once|TRBJ2-3|TRBV11-2
CASSLPDRYTDTQYF
>.|TRBJ2-2|TRBV9
CASSANTANTGELFF
>.|TRBJ1-2|TRBV5-6
CASSRTANYGYTF
>.|TRBJ1-5|TRBV6-2/TRBV6-3
CASSYSGSSSNQPQHF
>.|TRBJ1-1|TRBV4-1
CASSQEMQGNTEAFF
>.|TRBJ2-1|TRBV6-2/TRBV6-3
CASTPSGGSNEQFF
>.|TRBJ2-3|TRBV6-5
CASSWGQGVGTDTQYF
>.|TRBJ2-4|TRBV5-5
CASSLATGKNIQYF
>.|TRBJ2-3|TRBV6-6
CASRRGGNADTQYF
>.|TRBJ2-7|TRBV5-4
CASSPSSGPSSYEQYF
>.|TRBJ2-3|TRBV24-1
CATSDAPRRGTDTQYF
>.|TRBJ1-5|TRBV7-2
CASSSKTGVNGNQPQHF
>.|TRBJ1-6|TRBV11-2
CASSLKGDSPLHF
>.|TRBJ2-7|TRBV13
CASSLEGGVEQYF
>.|TRBJ2-3|TRBV10-3
CAISGRGTDTQYF
>once|TRBJ2-7|TRBV6-2/TRBV6-3
CASSLAGSYYEQYF
>once|TRBJ1-2|TRBV12-3/TRBV12-4
CASSSTVNYGYTF
>.|TRBJ1-1|TRBV5-1
CASSLAGGPNTEAFF